The T cell receptor beta chain under discussion was sequenced for a study of human thymus T cells. Clones were read by immunoSEQ multiplex PCR, and TCRdb kept only the in-frame ones, dropping some. Among just over 45,000 clones, approximately 95% were seen once, and the ten largest hold over 0.15%. Infants served as donors; they were healthy and Finnish and were having corrective surgery for congenital heart defects. During surgery, roughly 0.45-1 mL peripheral blood was drawn from four of eight donors. The germline V gene has CDR1 SGHRS and CDR2 YFSETQ. V was pared by 0 bases and J by 8 bases, with 8 bases of the junction left unmatched. The length of the CDR3 is 16 residues.

The TCR was taken from a girl less than two years old with a congenital heart defect but otherwise immunologically healthy. Material: blood. The chain carries TRBV5-1 and TRBJ2-1, with 10 nucleotides matching TRBD1. The CDR3 DNA is TGCGCCAGCAGCTTGGACGGGACAGGGGCGGGGGATGAGCAGTTCTTC. This sequence encodes CASSLDGTGAGDEQFF.